This T cell receptor beta chain was profiled in a study of regulatory T cells in long-lasting Graves disease. Germline V gene sequence: CDR1 MNHEY, CDR2 SMNVEV (reference sequence). This CDR3 is 15 amino acids long. The V and J ends lost 8 bases and 3 bases, in that order; junction bases with no gene match: 10. Indicated time point: newly diagnosed GD, antithyroid drugs for less than 3 months. Making the TCR library involved RNA that had been extracted from PBMCs. Library construction for TCR beta used iRepertoire HTBI primers and Arm-PCR of CDR3 regions. TCRdb recomputed calls from the multiplex PCR reads with MiXCR, one row per CDR3 protein. This table has roughly 610,000 distinct CDR3 sequences, 15% to 20% appearing once. These data also featured in a second study, about T cells in Graves' hyperthyroidism and ophthalmopathy.

V usage is TRBV27 and J usage is TRBJ2-7; 10 nucleotides align to TRBD1. The sample here was peripheral blood mononuclear cells (PBMCs), taken at new diagnosis, from a patient treated with antithyroid drugs. The sequence came from a woman younger than 45 with Graves disease. CDR3 DNA sequence: TGTGCCAGCTGGGGTTGGGGACAGGGGAACTACGAGCAGTACTTC. The encoded protein is CASWGWGQGNYEQYF.